These 15 T cell receptor beta chains were all obtained from the same sample, sequenced in a study of blood T cell repertoires in COVID-19 (dated by TCRdb to the early 2020s). The library was obtained by the immunoSEQ multiplex PCR assay. TCRdb's version of the immuneACCESS table is confined to in-frame rearrangements and falls short of the full clone set. An unresolved V gene accounts for under half of the shortfall where checked; the remainder is of unknown origin. This sample is represented by 150,000 to 200,000 clones; approximately 88% of them were singletons. The biggest ten clones account for approximately 2.9% of the sample. The sample taken for sequencing was peripheral blood. Receptors were obtained from a man in his sixties with acute or convalescent COVID-19.

V usage is TRBV30 and J usage is TRBJ1-2; TRBD1 matches at 7 bases. The J segment lost 4 bases and the V segment lost 3 bases, leaving 5 bases of the junction unmatched. Germline values: CDR1 GTSNPN, CDR2 SVGIG (reference sequence). CDR3 length: 13 amino acids. CDR3 region: CAWRAGGAYGYTF. Here the CDR3 DNA reads TGTGCCTGGAGAGCAGGGGGTGCCTATGGCTACACCTTC.

The V gene is TRBV19, the J gene TRBJ1-2; TRBD1 matches at 7 bases. V lost 4 bases and J lost 4; bases outside the gene matches: 6. Germline-derived CDR1 and CDR2 are LNHDA and SQIVND (reference sequence). The CDR3 is 14 residues long. The CDR3 spells CASSTETGSYGYTF. In DNA form, the CDR3 reads TGTGCCAGTAGTACAGAGACAGGGTCCTATGGCTACACCTTC.

The chain links TRBV7-2 to TRBJ1-5; the D is unclear. CDR3 length: 15 residues. Germline lookup yields CDR1 SGHTA and CDR2 FQGNSA. Between the trimmed V and J ends, which lost 1 base and 6 bases, there was a span of 13 bases. The CDR3 spells CASSLVLASGQPQHF. CDR3 nucleotides: TGTGCCAGCAGCTTAGTCTTGGCAAGCGGTCAGCCCCAGCATTTT.

The V and J genes are TRBV6-4 and TRBJ1-5; no reliable D call. V lost 7 bases to trimming and J lost 4 bases, with 20 bases between them. This CDR3 has 16 residues. CDR1 and CDR2 (germline): MRHNA, SNTAGT. This chain's CDR3 is CASKVGPLEGNQPQHF. CDR3 nucleotide sequence: TGTGCCAGCAAAGTTGGACCTCTCGAGGGTAATCAGCCCCAGCATTTT.

The gene calls are TRBV19 and TRBJ2-7; tentatively, D is TRBD1 (6 bases). Germline-derived CDR1 and CDR2 are LNHDA and SQIVND (reference sequence). CDR3 size: 15 residues. V lost 3 bases and J lost 5, with 17 bases in between. CDR3 sequence (DNA): TGTGCCAGTAGTATTTCCCTGGACAGCGACCACGAGCAGTACTTC. Residues: CASSISLDSDHEQYF.

The chain joins TRBV7-9 to TRBJ2-3; 16 nucleotides align to TRBD2. With V trimmed by 5 bases and J by 0 bases, 5 bases remained unmatched. CDR3 size: 18 residues. Germline V lookup: CDR1 SEHNR, CDR2 FQNEAQ (reference sequence). The CDR3 bases are TGTGCCAGCAGCGACCCGGGACTAGCGGGGGGGAGCACAGATACGCAGTATTTT. The encoded protein is CASSDPGLAGGSTDTQYF.

The chain is built from TRBV5-1 and TRBJ1-1; 10 bases are a match to TRBD1. Germline V gene lookup returns CDR1 SGHRS and CDR2 YFSETQ. V lost 3 bases and J lost 10; bases outside the gene matches: 9. CDR3 size: 14 residues. The CDR3, as DNA: TGCGCCAGCAGCTCGTACCGGGACAGGGGAAGAGCTTTCTTT. Its translation: CASSSYRDRGRAFF.

The V gene is TRBV6-5, the J gene TRBJ1-2; weak D call: TRBD1 (6 bases). The CDR3 consists of 13 residues. The ends were cut back, 6 bases at V and 8 bases at J, with 16 bases in the middle. Germline CDR1 is MNHEY and CDR2 is SVGAGI. In nucleotides, the CDR3 is TGTGCCAGCAGCAAACAGGGCCCCCGAGGCTACACCTTC. Protein: CASSKQGPRGYTF.

The rearrangement links TRBV5-1 to TRBJ2-7, with TRBD1 as a possible D gene (5 bases). Per the germline V gene, CDR1 is SGHRS and CDR2 is YFSETQ. V shed 4 bases and J shed 3 bases, with 23 bases lying between them. There are 17 residues in the CDR3. The CDR3 loop reads CASSLDSDSRTVYEQYF. The CDR3 coding sequence is TGCGCCAGCAGCCTCGACTCCGACAGTCGTACGGTCTACGAGCAGTACTTC. Combining the CDR3 with reference TRBV5-1 and TRBJ2-7 gives the whole variable domain KAGVTQTPRYLIKTRGQQVTLSCSPISGHRSVSWYQQTPGQGLQFLFEYFSETQRNKGNFPGRFSGRQFSNSRSEMNVSTLELGDSALYLCASSLDSDSRTVYEQYFGPGTRLTVT.

The rearrangement uses TRBV3-1 (or the pseudogene TRBV3-2) and TRBJ2-1, with a weak D call TRBD2 (5 bases). Trimming left V 0 bases short and J 3 bases short, with 9 bases between. The CDR3 consists of 15 residues. Germline V CDR1 and CDR2: LGHDT, YNNKEL (reference sequence). The CDR3 DNA follows: TGTGCCAGCAGCCAAGATGTAACTAGCTACAATGAGCAGTTCTTC. As protein: CASSQDVTSYNEQFF.

The V call is TRBV25-1, the J call TRBJ2-1; possible D gene TRBD1, 5 bases. Germline V lookup: CDR1 MGHDK, CDR2 SYGVNS. The CDR3 has 11 amino acids. V was shortened by 6 bases and J by 12 bases, with 12 bases between the two germline ends. This CDR3 is CASSLGVGQFF. Here the CDR3 DNA reads TGTGCCAGCAGCCTAGGGGTAGGGCAGTTCTTC.

The chain links TRBV5-1 to TRBJ2-1, with 9 bases aligning to TRBD1. This CDR3 has 16 residues. With V trimmed by 4 bases and J by 2 bases, 7 bases remained unmatched. Germline V lookup: CDR1 SGHRS, CDR2 YFSETQ. CDR3: CASSPSGQGTYNEQFF. The CDR3 DNA is TGCGCCAGCAGCCCCTCGGGACAGGGAACCTACAATGAGCAGTTCTTC.

The chain recombines TRBV6-5 with TRBJ1-6, with D unclear. Germline V gene lookup returns CDR1 MNHEY and CDR2 SVGAGI. The CDR3 has 13 amino acids. V was shortened by 2 bases and J by 7 bases, with 6 bases between the two germline ends. The CDR3: CASSYTRNSPLHF. The CDR3 DNA follows: TGTGCCAGCAGTTACACCAGGAATTCACCCCTCCACTTT.

This clone was counted a single time. The chain has TRBV11-2 and TRBJ1-4; D not resolved. There are 14 residues in the CDR3. V was clipped by 3 bases and J by 4 bases, with 9 bases between them. Germline CDR1 reads SGHAT; CDR2 reads FQNNGV. The CDR3 loop reads CASSFRAFNEKLFF. The CDR3 nucleotides read TGTGCCAGCAGCTTTCGAGCCTTTAATGAAAAACTGTTTTTT. Variable domain in full (rest from reference TRBV11-2 and TRBJ1-4): EAGVAQSPRYKIIEKRQSVAFWCNPISGHATLYWYQQILGQGPKLLIQFQNNGVVDDSQLPKDRFSAERLKGVDSTLKIQPAKLEDSAVYLCASSFRAFNEKLFFGSGTQLSVL.

The chain links TRBV15 to TRBJ2-1; 10 bases align to TRBD1. J lost 6 bases, V lost 3 bases, and 8 bases had no gene match. This CDR3 comprises 16 residues. Germline CDR1 is LNHNV and CDR2 is YYDKDF (reference sequence). The CDR3 bases are TGTGCCACCAGCAGGGCCGGGACAGGGGATATCAATGAGCAGTTCTTC. It yields the protein CATSRAGTGDINEQFF.